This record looks at one T cell receptor beta chain sequence and its context. Its specific antigen is unknown. No much larger clone is present one base from it, and per-base qualities are unavailable. Including cysteine and phenylalanine, the CDR3 has 12 amino acids. This entry keeps only the CDR3 DNA: 36 bases, framed from base 1. The V end loses 3 bases and the J end loses 7 bases, and a stretch of 10 bases separates them. The germline V gene encodes CDR1 LNHDA and CDR2 SQIVND (reference sequence). The Qiagen DNeasy kit was used to extract genomic DNA both from unsorted PBMCs and from the negatively selected CD4+ and CD8+ fractions. Amplification of TCR beta CDR3 regions was done by immunoSEQ multiplex PCR with primers that anneal to V and J segments. A synthetic immune receptor repertoire was used to minimize amplification bias, and remaining bias was computationally removed after sequencing. Concerning the study's data processing: Repertoire diversity was quantified as the Shannon entropy index using custom Python scripts. Unsorted, CD4+ and CD8+ repertoires were examined separately, except in combined analyses, for which CD4+ and CD8+ sequences were merged in silico. Clonal expansion was defined as at least a 2-fold frequency increase after treatment relative to C1D1, with a pseudocount of 0.5 for undetected baseline clones. Clones with 0 or 1 copy at C1D1 were defined as singleton clones, while clones with 2 or more copies were defined as non-singleton clones. Clones expanded in unsorted samples were annotated as CD4+, CD8+ or unknown by matching protein sequences in sorted samples from the same patient. Wilcoxon tests on paired samples were used to test diversity changes from C1D1 to C4D1. What TCRdb holds here is the immuneACCESS table cut down to in-frame rearrangements. Part of the clones is not present; checked against another copy, under half of the missing clones reflect an unresolved V gene, and the others are unexplained. V and J calls and clone size are copied from that table; D and trimming were computed from the DNA. The sample table records about 84,000 clones; roughly nine tenths of these occur just once. The biggest ten clones account for about 20% of the sample.

In the paper's terms, the time point label means: cycle 1 day 1 (C1D1), immediately before nivolumab initiation. All trial patients had relapsed after autologous stem cell transplantation, with cohorts A, B and C differing in prior brentuximab vedotin exposure. The trial cohort included 50 or so patients with relapsed/refractory classical Hodgkin lymphoma, and each patient had a best overall response of complete response, partial response or progressive disease. In the multi-cohort phase II CheckMate 205 trial, trial patients received single-agent nivolumab. An independent review committee assessed best overall response by applying the 2007 International Working Group response criteria. Trial PBMCs were collected just before the start of nivolumab (C1D1) and during therapy at cycle 2 day 1 and cycle 4 day 1. Peripheral blood was collected in 8 mL Vacutainer Cell Preparation Tubes, from which PBMCs were isolated by centrifugation and then cryopreserved.

This specimen comes from a study of PD-1 blockade in classical Hodgkin lymphoma (dated by TCRdb to about 2020). With regard to the full study: Nivolumab dosing was 3 mg/kg intravenously every 2 weeks, continuing until either disease progression or unacceptable toxicity. A peripheral blood immune signature of response to PD-1 blockade in classical Hodgkin lymphoma was defined using TCR beta sequencing and CyTOF. Overall results and qualifications from the work: Lower diversity was observed in patients in whom nivolumab was started less than 1 year after ASCT, and these patients were excluded from later analyses so that confounding by immune reconstitution would be avoided. A significant rise by C4D1 was seen in CD4+ but not CD8+ TCR diversity (p=0.0027 vs p=0.16), with the rise being most apparent in complete responders (p=0.02). The study was restricted to a single clinical trial cohort, and the causes of repertoire differences, possibly disease activity or prior therapy, were left undefined. Baseline diversity similar to that of newly diagnosed patients was observed in trial patients achieving complete response, whereas significantly lower diversity was observed in partial responders and progressors. Baseline TCR diversity was reported to be lower in newly diagnosed patients than in healthy donors, and even lower in relapsed/refractory patients.

The rearrangement combines TRBV19 with TRBJ2-7; the D gene is perhaps TRBD1, on 6 matching bases. The sequence was collected from a human donor with classical Hodgkin lymphoma. The specimen comprised peripheral blood mononuclear cells (PBMCs), sampled at baseline. The DNA sequence follows: TGTGCCAGTAGTATGACCACAGGGGAGCAGTACTTC. Protein translation: CASSMTTGEQYF.